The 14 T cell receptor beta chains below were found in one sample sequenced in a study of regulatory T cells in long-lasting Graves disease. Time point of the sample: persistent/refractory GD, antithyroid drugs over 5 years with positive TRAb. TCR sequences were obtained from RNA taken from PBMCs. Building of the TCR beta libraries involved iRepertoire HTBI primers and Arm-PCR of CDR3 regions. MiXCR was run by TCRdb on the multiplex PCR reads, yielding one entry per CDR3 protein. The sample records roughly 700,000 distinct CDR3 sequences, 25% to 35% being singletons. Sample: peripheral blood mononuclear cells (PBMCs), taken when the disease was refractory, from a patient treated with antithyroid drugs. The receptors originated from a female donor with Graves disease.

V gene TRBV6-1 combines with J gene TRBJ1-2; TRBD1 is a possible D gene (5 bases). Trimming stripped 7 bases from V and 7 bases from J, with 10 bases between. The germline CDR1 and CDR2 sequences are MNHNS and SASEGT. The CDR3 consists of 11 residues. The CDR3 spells CASKRQGGYTF. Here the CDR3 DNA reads TGTGCCAGCAAACGGCAGGGTGGCTACACCTTC.

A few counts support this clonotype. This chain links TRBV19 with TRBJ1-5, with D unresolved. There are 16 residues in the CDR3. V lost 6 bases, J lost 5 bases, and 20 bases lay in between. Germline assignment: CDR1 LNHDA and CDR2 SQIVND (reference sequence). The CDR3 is CASRTRGGFVYQPQHF. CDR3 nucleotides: TGTGCCAGTAGGACAAGAGGCGGATTCGTCTATCAGCCCCAGCATTTT.

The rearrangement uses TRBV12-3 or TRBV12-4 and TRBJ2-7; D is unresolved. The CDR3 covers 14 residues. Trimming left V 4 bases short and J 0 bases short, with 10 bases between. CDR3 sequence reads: CASSSTPTSYEQYF. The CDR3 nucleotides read TGTGCCAGCAGTTCGACACCAACCTCCTACGAGCAGTACTTC.

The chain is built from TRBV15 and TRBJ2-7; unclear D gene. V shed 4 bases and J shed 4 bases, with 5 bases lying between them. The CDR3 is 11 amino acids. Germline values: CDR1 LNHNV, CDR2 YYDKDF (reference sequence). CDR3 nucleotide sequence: TGTGCCACCAGCAACTTTTACGAGCAGTACTTC. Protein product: CATSNFYEQYF.

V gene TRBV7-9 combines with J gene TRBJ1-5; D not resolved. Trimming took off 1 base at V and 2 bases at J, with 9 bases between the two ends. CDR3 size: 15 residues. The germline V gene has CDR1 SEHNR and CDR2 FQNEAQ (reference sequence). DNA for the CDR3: TGTGCCAGCAGCTTAGGGTACGGGGGCAATCAGCCCCAGCATTTT. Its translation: CASSLGYGGNQPQHF.

The CDR3 coding sequence is TGTGCCAGCAGCTTAGTGGGGGAGGGGAGCGCTGAAGCTTTCTTT. The encoded protein is CASSLVGEGSAEAFF. This chain links TRBV13 with TRBJ1-1; perhaps TRBD1 as D (5 bases). There are 15 residues in the CDR3. The V and J ends lost 1 base and 6 bases respectively, with 15 bases between them. The V gene's germline CDR1 is PRHDT and CDR2 FYEKMQ (reference sequence). The whole variable domain, remainder taken from reference TRBV13 and TRBJ1-1, is AAGVIQSPRHLIKEKRETATLKCYPIPRHDTVYWYQQGPGQDPQFLISFYEKMQSDKGSIPDRFSAQQFSDYHSELNMSSLELGDSALYFCASSLVGEGSAEAFFGQGTRLTVV.

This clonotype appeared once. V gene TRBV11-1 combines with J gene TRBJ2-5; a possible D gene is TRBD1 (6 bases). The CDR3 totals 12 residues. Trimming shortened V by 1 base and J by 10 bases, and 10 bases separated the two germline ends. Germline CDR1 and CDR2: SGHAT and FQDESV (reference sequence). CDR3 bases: TGTGCCAGCAGCTTAGGGCAGGGGAACCAGTACTTC. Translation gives CASSLGQGNQYF.

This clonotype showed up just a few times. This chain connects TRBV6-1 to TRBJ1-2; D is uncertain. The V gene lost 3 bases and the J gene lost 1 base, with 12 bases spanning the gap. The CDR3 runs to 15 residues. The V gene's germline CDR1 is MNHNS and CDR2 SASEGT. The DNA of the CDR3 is TGTGCCAGCAGTGATCCCTGGAGGGTTAACTATGGCTACACCTTC. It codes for CASSDPWRVNYGYTF.

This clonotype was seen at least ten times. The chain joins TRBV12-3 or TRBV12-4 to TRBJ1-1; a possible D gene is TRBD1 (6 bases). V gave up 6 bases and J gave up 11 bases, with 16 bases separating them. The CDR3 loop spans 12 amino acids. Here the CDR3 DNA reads TGTGCCAGCAGCCCCCTAGGGGGAAGGGCTTTCTTT. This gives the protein CASSPLGGRAFF.

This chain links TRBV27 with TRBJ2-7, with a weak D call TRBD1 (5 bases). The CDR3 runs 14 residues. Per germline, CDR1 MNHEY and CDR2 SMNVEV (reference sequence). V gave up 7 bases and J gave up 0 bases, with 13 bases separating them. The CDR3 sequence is CASMAWGSSYEQYF. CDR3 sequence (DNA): TGTGCCAGCATGGCCTGGGGCAGCTCCTACGAGCAGTACTTC.

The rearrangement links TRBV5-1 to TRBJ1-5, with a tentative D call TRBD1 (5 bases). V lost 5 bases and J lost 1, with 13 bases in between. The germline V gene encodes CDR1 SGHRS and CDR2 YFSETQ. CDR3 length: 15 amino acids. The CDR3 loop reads CASSVFGGSNQPQHF. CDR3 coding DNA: TGCGCCAGCAGTGTTTTTGGGGGAAGCAATCAGCCCCAGCATTTT.

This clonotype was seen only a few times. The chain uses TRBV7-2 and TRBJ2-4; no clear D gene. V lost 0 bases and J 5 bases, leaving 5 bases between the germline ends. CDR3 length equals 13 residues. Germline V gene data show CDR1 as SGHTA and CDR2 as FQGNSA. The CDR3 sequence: CASSLAVENIQYF. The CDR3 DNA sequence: TGTGCCAGCAGCTTAGCGGTAGAAAACATTCAGTACTTC.

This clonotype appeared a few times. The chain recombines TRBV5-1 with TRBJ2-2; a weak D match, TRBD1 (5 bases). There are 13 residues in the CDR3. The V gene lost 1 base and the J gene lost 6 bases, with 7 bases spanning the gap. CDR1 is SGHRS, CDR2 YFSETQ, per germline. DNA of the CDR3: TGCGCCAGCAGCTTGCAGGGTTCCGGGGAGCTGTTTTTT. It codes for CASSLQGSGELFF.

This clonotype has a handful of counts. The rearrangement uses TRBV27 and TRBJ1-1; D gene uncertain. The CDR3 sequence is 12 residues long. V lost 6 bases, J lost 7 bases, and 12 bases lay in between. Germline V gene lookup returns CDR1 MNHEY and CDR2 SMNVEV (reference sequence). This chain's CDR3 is CASSRARGEAFF. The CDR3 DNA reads TGTGCCAGCAGCCGGGCCCGAGGTGAAGCTTTCTTT.